Each of the 2 T cell receptor beta chains below was sequenced from the same sample in a study of T-cell memory formation after mild COVID-19. TCRdb independently ran MiXCR on the 5' RACE reads; one entry per CDR3 protein. The sample yields about 560,000 distinct CDR3 sequences, around 15% seen once. Input material: PBMCs or a T cell subset sorted from them (not recorded which). These receptors were collected from an adult woman who had mild COVID-19 (a few samples of this study predate the infection). Cell type and time point are not known.

CDR3 sequence reads: CASSPFQSAYEQYF. CDR3 nucleotides: TGTGCCAGCTCACCTTTTCAGTCTGCCTACGAGCAGTACTTC. The rearrangement joins TRBV18 to TRBJ2-7, with no clear D. Trimming pared 3 bases from V and 2 bases from J, leaving 11 bases between. Germline assignment: CDR1 KGHSH and CDR2 LQKENI. The CDR3 runs 14 residues.

The CDR3 nucleotides are TGTGCCAGCGCCAACGGGGGGACCACAGATACGCAGTATTTT. It translates to CASANGGTTDTQYF. The V call is TRBV2, the J call TRBJ2-3; 7 nucleotides match TRBD2. V trimming: 8 bases; J trimming: 2 bases; junction bases outside the gene matches: 7. The CDR3 consists of 14 residues. CDR1 is SNHLY, CDR2 FYNNEI, per germline.